The 2 T cell receptor beta chains in this list originate from one sample, sequenced in a study of blood T cell repertoires in COVID-19. This table comes from immunoSEQ multiplex PCR, and its TCRdb copy is limited to in-frame clones, with some not included. The sample lists tens of thousands of clones; 87% were seen once. The sequencing input was peripheral blood. Receptors originate from a man aged 50 to 60 with active or convalescent COVID-19.

The V call is TRBV2, the J call TRBJ1-3; no clear D. Germline CDR1 SNHLY, CDR2 FYNNEI. The CDR3 has 17 residues. Deletions cut 8 bases from V and 7 bases from J, with 27 bases between. Here the CDR3 reads CASSKKAPGGNDNTIYF. CDR3 nucleotide sequence: TGTGCCAGCTCCAAAAAGGCCCCCGGAGGTAACGACAACACCATATATTTT.

V gene TRBV2 combines with J gene TRBJ2-7, with 8 bases that match TRBD2. The CDR3 spans 14 residues. CDR1 and CDR2 (germline): SNHLY, FYNNEI. With V trimmed by 7 bases and J by 6 bases, 11 bases remained unmatched. The DNA of the CDR3 is TGTGCCAGCAAGGTCGGGGGGGGGCGTTCCGAGCAGTACTTC. Encoded protein: CASKVGGGRSEQYF.